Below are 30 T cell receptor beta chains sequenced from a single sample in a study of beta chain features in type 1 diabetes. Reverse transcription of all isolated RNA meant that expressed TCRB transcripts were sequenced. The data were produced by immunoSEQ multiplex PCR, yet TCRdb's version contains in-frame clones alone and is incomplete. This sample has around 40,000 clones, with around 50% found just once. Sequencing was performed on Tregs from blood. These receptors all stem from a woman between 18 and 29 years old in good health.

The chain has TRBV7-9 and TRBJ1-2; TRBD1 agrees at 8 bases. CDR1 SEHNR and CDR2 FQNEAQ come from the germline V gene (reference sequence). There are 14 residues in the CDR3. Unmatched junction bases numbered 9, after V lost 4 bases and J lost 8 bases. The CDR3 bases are TGTGCCAGCAGCTCCGGGACAGGCCCGTGGGGCTACACCTTC. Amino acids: CASSSGTGPWGYTF.

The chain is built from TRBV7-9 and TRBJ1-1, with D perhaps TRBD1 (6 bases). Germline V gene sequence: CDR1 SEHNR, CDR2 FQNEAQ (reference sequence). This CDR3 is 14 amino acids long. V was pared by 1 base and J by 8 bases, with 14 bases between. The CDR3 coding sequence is TGTGCCAGCAGCTTAGGTTGGATAGGGGGAGAAGCTTTCTTT. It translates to CASSLGWIGGEAFF.

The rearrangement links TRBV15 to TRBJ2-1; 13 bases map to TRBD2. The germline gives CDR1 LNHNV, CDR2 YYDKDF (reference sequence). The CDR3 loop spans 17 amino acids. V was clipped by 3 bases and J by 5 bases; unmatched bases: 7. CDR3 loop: CATSRGRGLAGDNEQFF. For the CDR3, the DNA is TGTGCCACCAGCAGGGGCCGCGGACTAGCGGGAGACAATGAGCAGTTCTTC.

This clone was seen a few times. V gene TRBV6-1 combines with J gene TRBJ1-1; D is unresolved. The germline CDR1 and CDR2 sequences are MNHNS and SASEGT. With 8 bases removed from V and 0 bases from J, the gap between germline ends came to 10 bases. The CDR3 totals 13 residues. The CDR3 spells CASVKAMNTEAFF. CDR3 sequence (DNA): TGTGCCAGCGTAAAAGCCATGAACACTGAAGCTTTCTTT.

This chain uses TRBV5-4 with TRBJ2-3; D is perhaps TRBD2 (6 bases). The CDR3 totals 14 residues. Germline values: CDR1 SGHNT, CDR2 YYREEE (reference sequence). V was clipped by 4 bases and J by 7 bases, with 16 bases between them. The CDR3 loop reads CASSPGTLGNTQYF. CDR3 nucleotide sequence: TGTGCCAGCAGCCCGGGGACTCTGGGGAATACGCAGTATTTT.

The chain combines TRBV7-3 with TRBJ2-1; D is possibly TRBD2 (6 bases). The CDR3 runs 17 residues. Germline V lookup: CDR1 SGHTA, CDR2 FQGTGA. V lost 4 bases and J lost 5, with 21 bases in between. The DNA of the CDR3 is TGTGCCAGCAGCTCCCTTTCCACCCCGGGAGACGACAATGAGCAGTTCTTC. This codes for CASSSLSTPGDDNEQFF.

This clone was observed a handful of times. This CDR3 reads CASSLGQGLSSYNEQFF. CDR3 DNA: TGTGCCAGCAGCCTAGGCCAGGGACTAAGCTCCTACAATGAGCAGTTCTTC. The chain uses TRBV4-2 and TRBJ2-1, with 7 bases that match TRBD2. Germline V gives CDR1 LGHNA, CDR2 YNFKEQ. The CDR3 has 17 amino acids. With 4 bases clipped from V and 0 bases from J, the junction kept 9 bases outside the gene matches.

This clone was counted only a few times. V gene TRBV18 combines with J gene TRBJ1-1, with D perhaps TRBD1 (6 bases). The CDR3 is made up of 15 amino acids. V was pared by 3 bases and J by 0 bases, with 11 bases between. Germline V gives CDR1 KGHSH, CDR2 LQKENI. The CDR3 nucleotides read TGTGCCAGCTCACCTCGGACAGATCTGAACACTGAAGCTTTCTTT. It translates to CASSPRTDLNTEAFF.

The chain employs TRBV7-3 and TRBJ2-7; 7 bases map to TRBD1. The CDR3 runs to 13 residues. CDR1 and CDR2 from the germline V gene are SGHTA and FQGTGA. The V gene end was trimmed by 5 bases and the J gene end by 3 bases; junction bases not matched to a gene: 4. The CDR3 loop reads CASSPHRGYEQYF. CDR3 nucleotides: TGTGCCAGCAGCCCACACAGGGGCTACGAGCAGTACTTC.

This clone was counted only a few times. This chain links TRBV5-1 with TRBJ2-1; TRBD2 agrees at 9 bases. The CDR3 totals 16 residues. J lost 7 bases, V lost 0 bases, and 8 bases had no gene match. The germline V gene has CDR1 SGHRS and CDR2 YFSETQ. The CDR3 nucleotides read TGCGCCAGCAGCTTGGCCCGGGCGGGAGGGAAGAATGAGCAGTTCTTC. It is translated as CASSLARAGGKNEQFF.

CDR3 amino acids: CASSQGTGTTGELFF. Written as DNA, the CDR3 is TGTGCCAGCAGCCAAGGGACAGGGACCACCGGGGAGCTGTTTTTT. This chain uses TRBV7-8 with TRBJ2-2, with 9 bases matching TRBD1. V shed 5 bases, J shed 4 bases, and the junction held 5 bases outside the gene matches. Germline V gene lookup returns CDR1 SGHVS and CDR2 FQNEAQ. This CDR3 spans 15 amino acids.

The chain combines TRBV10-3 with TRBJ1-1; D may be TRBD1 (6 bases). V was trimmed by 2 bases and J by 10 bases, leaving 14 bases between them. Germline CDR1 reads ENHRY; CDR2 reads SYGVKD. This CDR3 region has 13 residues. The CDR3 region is CAISEGGAMGAFF. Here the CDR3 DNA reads TGTGCCATCAGTGAGGGGGGGGCTATGGGAGCTTTCTTT.

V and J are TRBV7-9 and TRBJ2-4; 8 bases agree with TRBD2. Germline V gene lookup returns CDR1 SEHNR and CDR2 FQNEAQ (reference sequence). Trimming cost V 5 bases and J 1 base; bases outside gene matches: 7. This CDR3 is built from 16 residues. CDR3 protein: CASSREGGRAKNIQYF. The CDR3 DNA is TGTGCCAGCAGCCGGGAGGGAGGGAGGGCCAAAAACATTCAGTACTTC.

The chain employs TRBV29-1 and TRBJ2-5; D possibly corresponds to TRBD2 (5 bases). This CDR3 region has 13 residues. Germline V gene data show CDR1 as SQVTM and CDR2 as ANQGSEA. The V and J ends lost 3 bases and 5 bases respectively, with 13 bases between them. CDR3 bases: TGCAGCGTTGACGAGGGCGATAGGGAGACCCAGTACTTC. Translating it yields CSVDEGDRETQYF.

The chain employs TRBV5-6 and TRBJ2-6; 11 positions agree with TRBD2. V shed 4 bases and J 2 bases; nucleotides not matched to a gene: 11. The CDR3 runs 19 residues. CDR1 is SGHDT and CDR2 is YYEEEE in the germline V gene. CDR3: CASSAETSGTATGANVLTF. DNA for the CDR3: TGTGCCAGCAGCGCCGAGACTAGCGGGACCGCTACTGGGGCCAACGTCCTGACTTTC.

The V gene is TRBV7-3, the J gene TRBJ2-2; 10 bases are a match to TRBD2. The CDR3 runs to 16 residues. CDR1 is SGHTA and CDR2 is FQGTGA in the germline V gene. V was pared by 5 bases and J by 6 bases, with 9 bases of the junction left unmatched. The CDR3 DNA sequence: TGTGCCAGCAGCCGTTCTAGCGGGAGAATTTCCGGGGAGCTGTTTTTT. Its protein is CASSRSSGRISGELFF.

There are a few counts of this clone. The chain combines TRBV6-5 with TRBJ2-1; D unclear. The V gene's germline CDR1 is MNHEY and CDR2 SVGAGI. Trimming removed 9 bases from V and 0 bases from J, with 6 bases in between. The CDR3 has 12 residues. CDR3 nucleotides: TGTGCCAGTCAACTCTCCTACAATGAGCAGTTCTTC. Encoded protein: CASQLSYNEQFF.

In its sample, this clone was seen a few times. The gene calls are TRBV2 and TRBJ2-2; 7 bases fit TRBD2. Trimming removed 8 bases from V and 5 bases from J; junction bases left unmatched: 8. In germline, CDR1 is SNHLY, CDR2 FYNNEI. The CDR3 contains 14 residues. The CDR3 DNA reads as TGTGCCAGCTATCCGGGAGGAGGTACCGGGGAGCTGTTTTTT. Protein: CASYPGGGTGELFF. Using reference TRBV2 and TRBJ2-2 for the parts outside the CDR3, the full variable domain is EPEVTQTPSHQVTQMGQEVILRCVPISNHLYFYWYRQILGQKVEFLVSFYNNEISEKSEIFDDQFSVERPDGSNFTLKIRSTKLEDSAMYFCASYPGGGTGELFFGEGSRLTVL.

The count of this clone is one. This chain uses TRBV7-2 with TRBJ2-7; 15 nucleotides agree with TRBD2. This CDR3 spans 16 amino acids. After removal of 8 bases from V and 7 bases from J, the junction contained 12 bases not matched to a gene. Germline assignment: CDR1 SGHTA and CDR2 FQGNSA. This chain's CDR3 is CASRRGLAGGPGEQYF. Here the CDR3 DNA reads TGTGCCAGCCGGCGAGGACTAGCGGGAGGGCCGGGGGAGCAGTACTTC.

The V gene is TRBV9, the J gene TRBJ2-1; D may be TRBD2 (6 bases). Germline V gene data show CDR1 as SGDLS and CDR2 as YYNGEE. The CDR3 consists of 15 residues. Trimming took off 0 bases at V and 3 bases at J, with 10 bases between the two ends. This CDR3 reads CASSVAGVIYNEQFF. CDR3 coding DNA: TGTGCCAGCAGCGTAGCGGGGGTGATCTACAATGAGCAGTTCTTC.

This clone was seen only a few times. CDR3 DNA sequence: TGTGCCAGCAGCCCTAAGGACAGGCCCACCGGGGAGCTGTTTTTT. This sequence encodes CASSPKDRPTGELFF. The rearrangement uses TRBV5-4 and TRBJ2-2; 7 bases agree with TRBD1. Germline CDR1 SGHNT, CDR2 YYREEE (reference sequence). V lost 4 bases, J lost 4 bases, and 7 bases stayed unmatched. The CDR3 loop spans 15 amino acids.

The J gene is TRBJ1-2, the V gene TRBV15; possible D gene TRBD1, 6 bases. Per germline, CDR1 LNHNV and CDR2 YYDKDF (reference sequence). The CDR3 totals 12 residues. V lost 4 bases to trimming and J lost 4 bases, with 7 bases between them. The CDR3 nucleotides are TGTGCCACCAGCATGGGGGCCTATGGCTACACCTTC. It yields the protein CATSMGAYGYTF.

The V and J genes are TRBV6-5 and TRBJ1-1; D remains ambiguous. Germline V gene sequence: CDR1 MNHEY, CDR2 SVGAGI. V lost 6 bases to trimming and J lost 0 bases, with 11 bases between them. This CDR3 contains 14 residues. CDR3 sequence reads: CASRRGAMNTEAFF. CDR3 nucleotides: TGTGCCAGCAGACGGGGAGCAATGAACACTGAAGCTTTCTTT.

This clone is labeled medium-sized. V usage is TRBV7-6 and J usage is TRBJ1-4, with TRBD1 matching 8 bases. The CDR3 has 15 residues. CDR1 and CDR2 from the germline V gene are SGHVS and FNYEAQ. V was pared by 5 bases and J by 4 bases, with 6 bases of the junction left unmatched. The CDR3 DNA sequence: TGTGCCAGCAGCCAGGGGGCCCGGGGTAATGAAAAACTGTTTTTT. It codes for CASSQGARGNEKLFF.

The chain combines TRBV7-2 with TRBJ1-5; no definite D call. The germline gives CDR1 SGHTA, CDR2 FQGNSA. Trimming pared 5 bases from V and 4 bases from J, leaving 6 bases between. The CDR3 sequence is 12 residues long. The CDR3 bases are TGTGCCAGCAGCCAACAGAATCAGCCCCAGCATTTT. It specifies CASSQQNQPQHF.

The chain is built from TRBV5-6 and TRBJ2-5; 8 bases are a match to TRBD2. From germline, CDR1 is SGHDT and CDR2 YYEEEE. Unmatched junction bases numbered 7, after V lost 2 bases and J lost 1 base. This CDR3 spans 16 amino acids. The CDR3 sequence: CASSFLSGRVQETQYF. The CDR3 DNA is TGTGCCAGCAGCTTTTTAAGCGGGAGAGTCCAAGAGACCCAGTACTTC.

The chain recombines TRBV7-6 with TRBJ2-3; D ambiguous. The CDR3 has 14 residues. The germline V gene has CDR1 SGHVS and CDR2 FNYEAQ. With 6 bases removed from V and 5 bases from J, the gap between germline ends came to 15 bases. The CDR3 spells CASSLYLTEDTQYF. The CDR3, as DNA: TGTGCCAGCAGTTTATATCTTACAGAAGATACGCAGTATTTT.

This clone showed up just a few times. The CDR3 DNA follows: TGTGCCAGCAGCACCGGGACAGGGAGGTACGAGCAGTACTTC. It encodes CASSTGTGRYEQYF. The chain recombines TRBV7-9 with TRBJ2-7, with 9 bases that match TRBD1. Losses at the gene ends were 5 bases for V and 4 bases for J; bases not matched to a gene: 6. The CDR3 sequence is 14 residues long. CDR1 SEHNR and CDR2 FQNEAQ come from the germline V gene (reference sequence).

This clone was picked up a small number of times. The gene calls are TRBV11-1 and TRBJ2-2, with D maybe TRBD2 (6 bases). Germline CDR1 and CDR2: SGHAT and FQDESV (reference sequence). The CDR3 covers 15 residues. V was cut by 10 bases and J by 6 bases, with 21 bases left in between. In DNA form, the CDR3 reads TGTGCCACCGCGTCGAAAGTAGCGGTCCCCGGGGAGCTGTTTTTT. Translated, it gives CATASKVAVPGELFF. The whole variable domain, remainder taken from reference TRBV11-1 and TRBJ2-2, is EAEVAQSPRYKITEKSQAVAFWCDPISGHATLYWYRQILGQGPELLVQFQDESVVDDSQLPKDRFSAERLKGVDSTLKIQPAELGDSAMYLCATASKVAVPGELFFGEGSRLTVL.

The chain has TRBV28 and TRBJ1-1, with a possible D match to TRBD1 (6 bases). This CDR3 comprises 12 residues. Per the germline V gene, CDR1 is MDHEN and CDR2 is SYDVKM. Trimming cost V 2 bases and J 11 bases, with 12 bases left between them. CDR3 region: CASSLRTGLAFF. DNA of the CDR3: TGTGCCAGCAGTTTACGAACAGGGCTGGCTTTCTTT. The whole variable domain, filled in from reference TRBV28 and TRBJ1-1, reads DVKVTQSSRYLVKRTGEKVFLECVQDMDHENMFWYRQDPGLGLRLIYFSYDVKMKEKGDIPEGYSVSREKKERFSLILESASTNQTSMYLCASSLRTGLAFFGQGTRLTVV.